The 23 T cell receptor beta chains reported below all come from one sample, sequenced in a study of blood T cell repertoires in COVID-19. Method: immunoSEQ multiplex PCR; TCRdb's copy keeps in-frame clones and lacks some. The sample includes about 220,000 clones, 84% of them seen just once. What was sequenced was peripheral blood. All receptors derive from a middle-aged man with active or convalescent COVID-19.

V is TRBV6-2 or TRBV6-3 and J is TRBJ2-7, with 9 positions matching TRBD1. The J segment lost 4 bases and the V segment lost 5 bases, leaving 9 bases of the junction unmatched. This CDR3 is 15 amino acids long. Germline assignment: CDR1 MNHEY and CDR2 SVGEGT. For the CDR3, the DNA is TGTGCCAGCAGTACAAACAGGGGGCGCGGTTACGAGCAGTACTTC. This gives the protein CASSTNRGRGYEQYF.

For the CDR3, the DNA is TGTGCCAGCAGCTCTAGAGACAGATCCTATAATTCACCCCTCCACTTT. Translation: CASSSRDRSYNSPLHF. The chain uses TRBV11-2 and TRBJ1-6; perhaps TRBD1 as D (5 bases). This CDR3 is built from 16 residues. The V and J ends lost 4 bases and 1 base respectively, with 11 bases between them. The germline V gene encodes CDR1 SGHAT and CDR2 FQNNGV.

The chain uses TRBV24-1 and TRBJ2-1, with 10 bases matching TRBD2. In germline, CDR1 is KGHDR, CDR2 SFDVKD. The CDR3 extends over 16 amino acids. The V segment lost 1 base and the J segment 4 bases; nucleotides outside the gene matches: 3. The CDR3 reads CATSDFETSGYNEQFF. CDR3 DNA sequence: TGTGCCACCAGTGATTTTGAGACTAGCGGGTACAATGAGCAGTTCTTC.

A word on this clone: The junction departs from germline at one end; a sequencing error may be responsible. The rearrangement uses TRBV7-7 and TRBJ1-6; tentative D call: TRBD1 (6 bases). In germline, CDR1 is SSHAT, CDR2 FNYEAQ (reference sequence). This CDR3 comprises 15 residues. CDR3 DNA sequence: TGTGCTAGCAGCTTAGCCGGGACACATAATTCACCCCTCCACTTT. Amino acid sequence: CASSLAGTHNSPLHF.

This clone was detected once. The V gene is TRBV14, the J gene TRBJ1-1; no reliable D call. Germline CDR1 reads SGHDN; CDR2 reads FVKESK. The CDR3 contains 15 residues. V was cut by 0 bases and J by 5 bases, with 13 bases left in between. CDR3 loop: CASSQDLGMRTEAFF. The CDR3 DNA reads TGTGCCAGCAGCCAAGATCTCGGGATGCGGACTGAAGCTTTCTTT.

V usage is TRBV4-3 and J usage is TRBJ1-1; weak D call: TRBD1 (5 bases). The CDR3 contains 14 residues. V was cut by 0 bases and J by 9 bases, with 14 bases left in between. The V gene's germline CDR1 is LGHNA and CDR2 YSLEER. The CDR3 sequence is CASSQEGSGGKAFF. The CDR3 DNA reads TGCGCCAGCAGCCAAGAAGGTTCGGGGGGAAAAGCTTTCTTT.

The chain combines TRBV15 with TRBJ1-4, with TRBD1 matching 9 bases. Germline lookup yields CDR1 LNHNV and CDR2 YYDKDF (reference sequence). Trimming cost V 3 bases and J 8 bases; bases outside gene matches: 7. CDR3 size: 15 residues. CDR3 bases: TGTGCCACCAGCAGGAAGAGGACAGGGGAGGAAAAACTGTTTTTT. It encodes CATSRKRTGEEKLFF.

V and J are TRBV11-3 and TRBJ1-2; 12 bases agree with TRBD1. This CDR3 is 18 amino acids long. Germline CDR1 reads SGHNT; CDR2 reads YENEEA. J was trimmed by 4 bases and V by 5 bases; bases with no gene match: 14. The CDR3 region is CASSLDWDRGQVSYGYTF. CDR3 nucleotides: TGTGCCAGCAGCCTGGACTGGGACAGGGGGCAGGTCAGCTATGGCTACACCTTC.

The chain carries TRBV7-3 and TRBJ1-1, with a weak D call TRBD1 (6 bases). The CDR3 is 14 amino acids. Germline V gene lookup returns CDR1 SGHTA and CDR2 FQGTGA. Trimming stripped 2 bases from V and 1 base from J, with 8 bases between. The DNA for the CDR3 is TGTGCCAGCAGCTTAGGCAGGGGGAACACTGAAGCTTTCTTT. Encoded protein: CASSLGRGNTEAFF.

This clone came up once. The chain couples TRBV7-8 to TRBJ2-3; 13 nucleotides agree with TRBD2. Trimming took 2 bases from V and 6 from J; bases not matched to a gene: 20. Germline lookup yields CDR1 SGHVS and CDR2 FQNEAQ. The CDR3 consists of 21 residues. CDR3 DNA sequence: TGTGCCAGCAGCTTACGGCACAGGGGGCAACTAGCGGGAGGGAGGGAGGATACGCAGTATTTT. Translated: CASSLRHRGQLAGGREDTQYF.

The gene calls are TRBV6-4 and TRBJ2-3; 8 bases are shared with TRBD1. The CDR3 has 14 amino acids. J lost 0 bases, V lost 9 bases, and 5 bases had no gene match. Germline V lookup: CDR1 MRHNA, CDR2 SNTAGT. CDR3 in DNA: TGTGCCAGGGGACAGGAATCTAGCACAGATACGCAGTATTTT. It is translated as CARGQESSTDTQYF.

The CDR3 here is CASSLQGVDGYTF. The CDR3 nucleotides read TGTGCCAGCAGTTTACAGGGGGTTGATGGCTACACCTTC. The chain has TRBV6-2 or TRBV6-3 and TRBJ1-2, with 8 bases fitting TRBD1. Germline CDR1 MNHEY, CDR2 SVGEGT. This CDR3 spans 13 amino acids. V lost 4 bases to trimming and J lost 6 bases; unmatched junction nucleotides: 4.

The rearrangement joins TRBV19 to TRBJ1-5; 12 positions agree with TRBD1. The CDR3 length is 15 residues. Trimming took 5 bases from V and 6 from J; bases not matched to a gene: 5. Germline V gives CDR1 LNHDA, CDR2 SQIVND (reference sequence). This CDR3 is CASSEGQGAGQPQHF. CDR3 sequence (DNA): TGTGCCAGTAGTGAGGGACAGGGGGCTGGTCAGCCCCAGCATTTT.

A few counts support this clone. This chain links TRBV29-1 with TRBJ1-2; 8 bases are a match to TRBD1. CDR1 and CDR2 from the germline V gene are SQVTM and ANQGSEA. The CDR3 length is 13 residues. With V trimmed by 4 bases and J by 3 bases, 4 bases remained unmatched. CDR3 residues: CSVAAGGDYGYTF. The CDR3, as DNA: TGCAGCGTTGCCGCAGGGGGCGACTATGGCTACACCTTC.

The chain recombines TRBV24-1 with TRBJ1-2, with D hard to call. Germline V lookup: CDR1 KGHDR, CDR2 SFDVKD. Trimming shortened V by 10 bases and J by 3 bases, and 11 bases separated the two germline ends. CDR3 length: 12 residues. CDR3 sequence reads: CATCGEDYGYTF. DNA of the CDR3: TGTGCCACGTGCGGGGAAGACTATGGCTACACCTTC.

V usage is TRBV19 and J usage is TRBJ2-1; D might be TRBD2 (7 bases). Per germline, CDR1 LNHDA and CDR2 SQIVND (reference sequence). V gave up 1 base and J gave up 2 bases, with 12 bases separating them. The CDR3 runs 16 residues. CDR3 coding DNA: TGTGCCAGTAGTATAGCTGCGGGGGCGGCCTACAATGAGCAGTTCTTC. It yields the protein CASSIAAGAAYNEQFF.

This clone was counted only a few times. CDR3 nucleotide sequence: TGTGCCAGCTCGCAGAGACAGGGGGCCAACAATGAGCAGTTCTTC. It translates to CASSQRQGANNEQFF. This chain joins TRBV18 and TRBJ2-1; 10 nucleotides align to TRBD1. Germline V gene data show CDR1 as KGHSH and CDR2 as LQKENI. The CDR3 consists of 15 residues. Germline trimming cut 6 bases from V and 5 bases from J; bases unmatched to any gene: 7. Complete variable domain (other parts from reference TRBV18 and TRBJ2-1): NAGVMQNPRHLVRRRGQEARLRCSPMKGHSHVYWYRQLPEEGLKFMVYLQKENIIDESGMPKERFSAEFPKEGPSILRIQQVVRGDSAAYFCASSQRQGANNEQFFGPGTRLTVL.

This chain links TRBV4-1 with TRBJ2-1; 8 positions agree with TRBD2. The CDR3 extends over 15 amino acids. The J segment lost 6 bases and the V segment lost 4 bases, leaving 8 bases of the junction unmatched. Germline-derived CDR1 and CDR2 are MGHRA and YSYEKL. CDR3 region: CASSRPGLVANEQFF. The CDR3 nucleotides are TGCGCCAGCAGCCGCCCGGGACTAGTGGCCAATGAGCAGTTCTTC.

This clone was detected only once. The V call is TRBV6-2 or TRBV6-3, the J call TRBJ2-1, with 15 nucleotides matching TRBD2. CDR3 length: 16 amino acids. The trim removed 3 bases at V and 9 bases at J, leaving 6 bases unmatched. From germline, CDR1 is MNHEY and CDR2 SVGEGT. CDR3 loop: CASSYGGGLAGGEQFF. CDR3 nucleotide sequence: TGTGCCAGCAGTTATGGGGGGGGACTAGCGGGAGGTGAGCAGTTCTTC.

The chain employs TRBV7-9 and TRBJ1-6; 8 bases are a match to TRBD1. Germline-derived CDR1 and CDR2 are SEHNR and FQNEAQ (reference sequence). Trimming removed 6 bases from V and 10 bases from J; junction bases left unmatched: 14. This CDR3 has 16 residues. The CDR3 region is CASSLTTGASGSPLHF. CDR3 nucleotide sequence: TGTGCCAGCAGTCTCACGACAGGGGCCTCAGGGTCACCCCTCCACTTT.

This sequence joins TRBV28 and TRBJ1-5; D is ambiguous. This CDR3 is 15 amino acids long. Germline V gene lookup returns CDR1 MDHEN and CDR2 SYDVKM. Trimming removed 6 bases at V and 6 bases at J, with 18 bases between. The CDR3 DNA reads TGTGCCAGCAGCCGGACGGGAGGGCTGGGTCAGCCCCAGCATTTT. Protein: CASSRTGGLGQPQHF.

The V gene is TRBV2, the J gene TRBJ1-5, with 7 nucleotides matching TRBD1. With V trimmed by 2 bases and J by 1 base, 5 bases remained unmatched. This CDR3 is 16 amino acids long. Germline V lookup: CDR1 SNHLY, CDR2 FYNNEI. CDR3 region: CASSERAGGSNQPQHF. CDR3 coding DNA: TGTGCCAGCAGTGAAAGGGCAGGGGGAAGCAATCAGCCCCAGCATTTT.

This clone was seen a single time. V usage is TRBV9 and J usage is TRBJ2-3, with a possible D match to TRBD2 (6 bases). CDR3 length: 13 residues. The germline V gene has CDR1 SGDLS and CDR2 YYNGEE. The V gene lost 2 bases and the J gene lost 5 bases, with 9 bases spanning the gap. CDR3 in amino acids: CASSVGGQDTQYF. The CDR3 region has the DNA TGTGCCAGCAGCGTTGGAGGGCAAGATACGCAGTATTTT.